The source of this T cell receptor beta chain is a study of cytomegalovirus exposure and HLA in healthy donors. Healthy bone marrow donors made up the cohort. Primers for the PCR totalled 60 Vbeta and 13 Jbeta. TCRdb's table, derived via immunoSEQ multiplex PCR, lists solely in-frame clones and lacks some. This sample has 75,000 to 80,000 clones; roughly four fifths occur once, and the top ten carry 12%. With 4 bases removed from V and 8 bases from J, the gap between germline ends came to 21 bases. Germline V lookup: CDR1 MNHNS, CDR2 SASEGT. The CDR3 sequence is 16 residues long. As regards this clone: The target antigen is unknown.

Whole-study findings and limits: In a later analysis, common viral pathogens appeared linked to several of the most significant clusters.

The sequence came from a male donor in good health and CMV-seropositive. The gene calls are TRBV6-1 and TRBJ2-1, with a possible D match to TRBD2 (5 bases). Sequencing was done on a sample of PBMCs. CDR3 coding DNA: TGTGCCAGCAGTGGCGGCCGGGGTGGGTTCTCCTATGAGCAGTTCTTC. It encodes CASSGGRGGFSYEQFF.